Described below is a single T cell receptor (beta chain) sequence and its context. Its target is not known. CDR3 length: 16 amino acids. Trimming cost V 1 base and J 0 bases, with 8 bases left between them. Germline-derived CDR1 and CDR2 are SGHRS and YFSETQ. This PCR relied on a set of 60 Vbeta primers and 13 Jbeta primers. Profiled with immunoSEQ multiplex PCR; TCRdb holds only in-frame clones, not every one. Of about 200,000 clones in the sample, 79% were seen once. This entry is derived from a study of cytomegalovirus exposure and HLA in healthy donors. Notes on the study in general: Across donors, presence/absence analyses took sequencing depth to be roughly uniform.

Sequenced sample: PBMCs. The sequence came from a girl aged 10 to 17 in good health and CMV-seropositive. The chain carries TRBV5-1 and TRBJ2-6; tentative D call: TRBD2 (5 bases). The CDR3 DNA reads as TGCGCCAGCAGCTTGACGGGGAACTCTGGGGCCAACGTCCTGACTTTC. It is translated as CASSLTGNSGANVLTF.